The clone carrying this T cell receptor beta chain has only a few counts. Its target is not known. A constant-region primer primed TCR beta cDNA synthesis from about 530 ng of total RNA. Library construction for TCR beta comprised three nested multiplex PCR rounds performed with slightly modified ARM-PCR. TCRdb re-analysed the multiplex PCR reads in MiXCR, keeping a single row per CDR3 protein. Altogether fewer than 350,000 distinct CDR3 sequences are present, 55% to 65% being singletons, with the ten largest covering approximately 9%. The sample originates from a study of tumor-infiltrating lymphocytes in primary liver carcinoma. In the study overall: Ranging in age from 30 to 69 years, the patients were men and women.

RNA isolated from unsorted whole blood supplied the blood RNA, with germline DNA also extracted. Those patients suffered from chronic HBV infection and were treatment-naive. Notes on the study in general: It was in tumors, not blood, that the top-250-clone fraction was significantly higher (p = 0.039). Tumor-adjacent and tumor-blood pairs shared less of their repertoires than tumor region pairs shared.

The sequencing sample was made of peripheral blood. The clonotype originates from a man between 35 and 55 years old with primary liver carcinoma and hepatitis B virus infection.

CDR3: CASSQDSQGRGGNEQFF. CDR3 nucleotide sequence: TGTGCCAGCAGCCAAGATTCCCAGGGCAGGGGCGGGAATGAGCAGTTCTTC. The rearrangement uses TRBV4-2 and TRBJ2-1; the D gene is possibly TRBD1 (6 bases). The germline V gene has CDR1 LGHNA and CDR2 YNFKEQ. V was clipped by 0 bases and J by 7 bases, with 19 bases between them. This CDR3 contains 17 residues.